These 20 T cell receptor beta chains were all obtained from the same sample, sequenced in a study of T-cell memory formation after mild COVID-19. MiXCR, applied by TCRdb to the 5' RACE reads, yields one record per CDR3 protein. Here the sample spans about 390,000 distinct CDR3 sequences, approximately 16% being singletons. The source material was PBMCs or a T cell subset sorted from them (not recorded which). Receptor source: a man aged 18 to 30 who had mild COVID-19 (a few samples of this study predate the infection). Cell type and time point are not known.

The table lists this clonotype with many counts. The chain couples TRBV20-1 to TRBJ1-5; 7 bases are a match to TRBD1. Germline CDR1 is DFQATT and CDR2 is SNEGSKA (reference sequence). The CDR3 totals 13 residues. With V trimmed by 6 bases and J by 7 bases, 9 bases remained unmatched. This chain's CDR3 is CSARRQGGQPQHF. In DNA form, the CDR3 reads TGCAGTGCAAGAAGACAGGGCGGGCAGCCCCAGCATTTT.

This clonotype showed up just a few times. The V call is TRBV6-5, the J call TRBJ2-3; D may be TRBD2 (5 bases). V was cut by 8 bases and J by 5 bases, with 5 bases left in between. CDR1 MNHEY and CDR2 SVGAGI come from the germline V gene. The CDR3 has 10 amino acids. The CDR3 spells CASEGDTQYF. CDR3 DNA: TGTGCCAGCGAGGGAGATACGCAGTATTTT.

This clonotype was seen more than once but under ten times. V is TRBV7-9 and J is TRBJ1-2, with TRBD1 identical over 7 bases. Per the germline V gene, CDR1 is SEHNR and CDR2 is FQNEAQ (reference sequence). Unmatched junction bases numbered 1, after V lost 11 bases and J lost 1 base. CDR3 length: 11 amino acids. DNA for the CDR3: TGTGCCGGACAGGTTAACTATGGCTACACCTTC. Translating gives CAGQVNYGYTF.

V usage is TRBV6-5 and J usage is TRBJ2-1; D unclear. Germline V gives CDR1 MNHEY, CDR2 SVGAGI. V was shortened by 2 bases and J by 2 bases, with 7 bases between the two germline ends. The CDR3 is 14 amino acids. For the CDR3, the DNA is TGTGCCAGCAGTTACGGTCGGACCTACAATGAGCAGTTCTTC. This encodes CASSYGRTYNEQFF.

The rearrangement links TRBV15 to TRBJ1-2, with D unclear. Germline CDR1 and CDR2: LNHNV and YYDKDF (reference sequence). This CDR3 comprises 13 residues. Trimming took off 2 bases at V and 6 bases at J, with 10 bases between the two ends. CDR3 in amino acids: CATSRIPTDGYTF. CDR3 in DNA: TGTGCCACCAGCAGAATCCCCACTGATGGCTACACCTTC.

This clonotype was picked up many times. The chain links TRBV7-3 to TRBJ2-7; TRBD2 is a possible D gene (6 bases). The CDR3 has 14 residues. Per germline, CDR1 SGHTA and CDR2 FQGTGA. V lost 1 base and J lost 0, with 7 bases in between. In DNA form, the CDR3 reads TGTGCCAGCAGCTTAATGGGGGGCTCCTACGAGCAGTACTTC. It specifies CASSLMGGSYEQYF.

This chain joins TRBV4-2 and TRBJ2-1, with D hard to call. The CDR3 extends over 15 amino acids. CDR1 is LGHNA, CDR2 YNFKEQ, per germline. Trimming left V 5 bases short and J 2 bases short, with 13 bases between. DNA for the CDR3: TGTGCCAGCAGCGCACGACTCGACCCCTACAATGAGCAGTTCTTC. Translation gives CASSARLDPYNEQFF.

The chain couples TRBV7-2 to TRBJ2-1; TRBD2 is a possible D gene (6 bases). This CDR3 contains 16 residues. Germline CDR1 is SGHTA and CDR2 is FQGNSA. V was cut by 1 base and J by 0 bases, with 10 bases left in between. The CDR3 DNA is TGTGCCAGCAGCTTAGTGGCTAGCGACTCCTACAATGAGCAGTTCTTC. Protein product: CASSLVASDSYNEQFF.

This clonotype was seen a few times. This chain uses TRBV18 with TRBJ2-7, with 11 nucleotides matching TRBD2. There are 17 residues in the CDR3. Trimming removed 1 base from V and 0 bases from J; junction bases left unmatched: 5. Germline V gene lookup returns CDR1 KGHSH and CDR2 LQKENI. This chain's CDR3 is CASSPLTSGGISYEQYF. The CDR3 DNA sequence: TGTGCCAGCTCACCACTTACTAGCGGGGGCATCTCCTACGAGCAGTACTTC.

This clonotype was picked up a small number of times. The chain combines TRBV7-9 with TRBJ2-7, with D tentatively TRBD1 (6 bases). The CDR3 has 14 residues. Trimming cost V 4 bases and J 3 bases, with 13 bases left between them. Germline values: CDR1 SEHNR, CDR2 FQNEAQ (reference sequence). The CDR3 coding sequence is TGTGCCAGCAGCTCAGAGGGGGAGTTCTACGAGCAGTACTTC. This gives the protein CASSSEGEFYEQYF.

The chain is built from TRBV24-1 and TRBJ2-3; D may correspond to TRBD1 or TRBD2 (5 bases each). The V and J ends lost 3 bases and 6 bases respectively, with 18 bases between them. The germline V gene has CDR1 KGHDR and CDR2 SFDVKD. CDR3 size: 16 residues. The DNA of the CDR3 is TGTGCCACCAGTGATGTCATCGGGGACCCCTGGGATACGCAGTATTTT. Protein product: CATSDVIGDPWDTQYF.

The chain carries TRBV7-9 and TRBJ2-1; D perhaps matches TRBD1 (8 bases). V dropped 6 bases and J dropped 7 bases, with 22 bases sitting between them. Germline values: CDR1 SEHNR, CDR2 FQNEAQ (reference sequence). CDR3 length equals 16 residues. The CDR3 DNA sequence: TGTGCCAGCAGACAAAAGATAGGACAGGGAGGGAATGAGCAGTTCTTC. This sequence encodes CASRQKIGQGGNEQFF.

This clonotype occurred a few times. V gene TRBV12-5 combines with J gene TRBJ2-5; a weak D match, TRBD1 (6 bases). Trimming removed 7 bases at V and 7 bases at J, with 19 bases between. Germline-derived CDR1 and CDR2 are LGHNT and FRNRAP. The CDR3 sequence is 14 residues long. The CDR3 is CASAVDSPTGTQYF. The CDR3 region has the DNA TGTGCTAGTGCCGTGGACAGTCCTACGGGGACCCAGTACTTC.

The chain uses TRBV4-2 and TRBJ2-2, with TRBD2 matching 8 bases. The CDR3 has 18 residues. Germline trimming cut 0 bases from V and 4 bases from J; bases unmatched to any gene: 10. Germline values: CDR1 LGHNA, CDR2 YNFKEQ. The CDR3 DNA sequence: TGTGCCAGCAGCCAAGATGGAGCAAGCGGGGGCTTCACCGGGGAGCTGTTTTTT. This sequence encodes CASSQDGASGGFTGELFF.

The J gene is TRBJ1-2, the V gene TRBV7-9; 8 bases fit TRBD1. The CDR3 is made up of 15 amino acids. Trimming cost V 0 bases and J 5 bases; bases outside gene matches: 5. CDR1 and CDR2 from the germline V gene are SEHNR and FQNEAQ (reference sequence). The CDR3 DNA is TGTGCCAGCAGCTTAGCGCCGACAGGGGCGTATGGCTACACCTTC. Protein product: CASSLAPTGAYGYTF. Full variable domain (rest looked up from reference TRBV7-9 and TRBJ1-2): DTGVSQNPRHKITKRGQNVTFRCDPISEHNRLYWYRQTLGQGPEFLTYFQNEAQLEKSRLLSDRFSAERPKGSFSTLEIQRTEQGDSAMYLCASSLAPTGAYGYTFGSGTRLTVV.

A few counts support this clonotype. CDR3 sequence reads: CASSPSRRGDETQYF. In nucleotides, the CDR3 is TGTGCCAGCAGCCCATCCCGAAGAGGGGATGAGACCCAGTACTTC. V gene TRBV7-6 combines with J gene TRBJ2-5; D may be TRBD1 or TRBD2 (5 bases each). Germline CDR1 SGHVS, CDR2 FNYEAQ. This CDR3 contains 15 residues. Deletions cut 5 bases from V and 5 bases from J, with 18 bases between.

The V and J genes are TRBV18 and TRBJ1-1; 7 bases align to TRBD1. J was trimmed by 0 bases and V by 6 bases; bases with no gene match: 16. CDR3 length: 18 amino acids. From germline, CDR1 is KGHSH and CDR2 LQKENI. The CDR3 DNA reads TGTGCCAGCTCCCCCTGGATCCGGGACAGCAACATGAACACTGAAGCTTTCTTT. It is translated as CASSPWIRDSNMNTEAFF.

This clonotype was detected a few times. CDR3 region: CSVAQRQYGYTF. In DNA, the CDR3 is TGCAGCGTTGCCCAACGACAGTATGGCTACACCTTC. The genes are TRBV29-1 and TRBJ1-2; the D gene is possibly TRBD1 (5 bases). The CDR3 contains 12 residues. V lost 4 bases, J lost 5 bases, and 11 bases lay in between. Germline loops: CDR1 SQVTM, CDR2 ANQGSEA.

The gene calls are TRBV20-1 and TRBJ1-2, with 7 positions matching TRBD1. CDR3 length equals 13 residues. Germline-derived CDR1 and CDR2 are DFQATT and SNEGSKA (reference sequence). With V trimmed by 7 bases and J by 3 bases, 8 bases remained unmatched. This CDR3 reads CSVIDRVDYGYTF. The CDR3 bases are TGCAGTGTTATCGACAGGGTGGACTATGGCTACACCTTC.

This clonotype was seen more than once but under ten times. This sequence joins TRBV28 and TRBJ2-3, with 8 bases lining up with TRBD1. Germline CDR1 and CDR2: MDHEN and SYDVKM. The length of the CDR3 is 16 residues. V lost 4 bases to trimming and J lost 2 bases; unmatched junction nucleotides: 8. The CDR3 here is CASSYRDRYTTDTQYF. The DNA for the CDR3 is TGTGCCAGCAGTTACCGGGACAGGTATACCACAGATACGCAGTATTTT.